This record concerns one TCR beta chain sequence. It lacks a known antigen. Base qualities are missing; no much larger clone stands one base away. The data were taken from a study of control samples from healthy donors and cancer patients (dated by TCRdb to about 2020). Preparation of the library involved the immunoSEQ multiplex PCR assay. TCRdb's version of the immuneACCESS table is confined to in-frame rearrangements and falls short of the full clone set. An unresolved V gene accounts for under half of the shortfall where checked; the remainder is of unknown origin. The sample table shows 400,000 to 500,000 clones, and 75% to 95% are seen once. The ten largest clonotypes hold 6% to 7% of the sample. The CDR3 runs 15 residues from the cysteine to the phenylalanine. Left in the record is the CDR3 DNA by itself, 45 bases read in frame from the first base. For CDR1 and CDR2, the germline V gene lists MNHEY and SVGAGI. A distance of 15 bases separates the germline ends of V and J, which lose 6 bases and 3 bases respectively.

The rearranged segments are TRBV6-5 and TRBJ1-5, with TRBD1 perhaps the D gene, on 5 matching bases. Material for sequencing was PBMCs. The receptor comes from a man aged 40-55 years with head and neck cancer. CDR3 loop: CASRAPGPSNQPQHF. The nucleotides read TGTGCCAGCAGAGCACCGGGACCCTCCAATCAGCCCCAGCATTTT.